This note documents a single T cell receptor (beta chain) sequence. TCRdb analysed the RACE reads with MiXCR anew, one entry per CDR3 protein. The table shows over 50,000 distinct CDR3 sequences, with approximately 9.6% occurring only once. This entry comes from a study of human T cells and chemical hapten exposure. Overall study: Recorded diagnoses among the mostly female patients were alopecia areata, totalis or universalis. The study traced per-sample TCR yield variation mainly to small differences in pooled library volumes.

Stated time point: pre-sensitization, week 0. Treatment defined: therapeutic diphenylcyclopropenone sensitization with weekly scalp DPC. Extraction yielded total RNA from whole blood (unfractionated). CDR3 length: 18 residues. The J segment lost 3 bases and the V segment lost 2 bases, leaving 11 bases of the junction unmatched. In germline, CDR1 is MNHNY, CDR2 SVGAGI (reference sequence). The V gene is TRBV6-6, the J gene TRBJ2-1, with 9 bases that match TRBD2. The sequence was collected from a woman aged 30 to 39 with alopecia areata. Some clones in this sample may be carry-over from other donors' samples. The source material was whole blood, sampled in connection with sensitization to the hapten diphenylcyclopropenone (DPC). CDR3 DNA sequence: TGTGCCAGCAGTTACGGGCGGGGGGGCCGTTCGGACTACAATGAGCAGTTCTTC. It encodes CASSYGRGGRSDYNEQFF.